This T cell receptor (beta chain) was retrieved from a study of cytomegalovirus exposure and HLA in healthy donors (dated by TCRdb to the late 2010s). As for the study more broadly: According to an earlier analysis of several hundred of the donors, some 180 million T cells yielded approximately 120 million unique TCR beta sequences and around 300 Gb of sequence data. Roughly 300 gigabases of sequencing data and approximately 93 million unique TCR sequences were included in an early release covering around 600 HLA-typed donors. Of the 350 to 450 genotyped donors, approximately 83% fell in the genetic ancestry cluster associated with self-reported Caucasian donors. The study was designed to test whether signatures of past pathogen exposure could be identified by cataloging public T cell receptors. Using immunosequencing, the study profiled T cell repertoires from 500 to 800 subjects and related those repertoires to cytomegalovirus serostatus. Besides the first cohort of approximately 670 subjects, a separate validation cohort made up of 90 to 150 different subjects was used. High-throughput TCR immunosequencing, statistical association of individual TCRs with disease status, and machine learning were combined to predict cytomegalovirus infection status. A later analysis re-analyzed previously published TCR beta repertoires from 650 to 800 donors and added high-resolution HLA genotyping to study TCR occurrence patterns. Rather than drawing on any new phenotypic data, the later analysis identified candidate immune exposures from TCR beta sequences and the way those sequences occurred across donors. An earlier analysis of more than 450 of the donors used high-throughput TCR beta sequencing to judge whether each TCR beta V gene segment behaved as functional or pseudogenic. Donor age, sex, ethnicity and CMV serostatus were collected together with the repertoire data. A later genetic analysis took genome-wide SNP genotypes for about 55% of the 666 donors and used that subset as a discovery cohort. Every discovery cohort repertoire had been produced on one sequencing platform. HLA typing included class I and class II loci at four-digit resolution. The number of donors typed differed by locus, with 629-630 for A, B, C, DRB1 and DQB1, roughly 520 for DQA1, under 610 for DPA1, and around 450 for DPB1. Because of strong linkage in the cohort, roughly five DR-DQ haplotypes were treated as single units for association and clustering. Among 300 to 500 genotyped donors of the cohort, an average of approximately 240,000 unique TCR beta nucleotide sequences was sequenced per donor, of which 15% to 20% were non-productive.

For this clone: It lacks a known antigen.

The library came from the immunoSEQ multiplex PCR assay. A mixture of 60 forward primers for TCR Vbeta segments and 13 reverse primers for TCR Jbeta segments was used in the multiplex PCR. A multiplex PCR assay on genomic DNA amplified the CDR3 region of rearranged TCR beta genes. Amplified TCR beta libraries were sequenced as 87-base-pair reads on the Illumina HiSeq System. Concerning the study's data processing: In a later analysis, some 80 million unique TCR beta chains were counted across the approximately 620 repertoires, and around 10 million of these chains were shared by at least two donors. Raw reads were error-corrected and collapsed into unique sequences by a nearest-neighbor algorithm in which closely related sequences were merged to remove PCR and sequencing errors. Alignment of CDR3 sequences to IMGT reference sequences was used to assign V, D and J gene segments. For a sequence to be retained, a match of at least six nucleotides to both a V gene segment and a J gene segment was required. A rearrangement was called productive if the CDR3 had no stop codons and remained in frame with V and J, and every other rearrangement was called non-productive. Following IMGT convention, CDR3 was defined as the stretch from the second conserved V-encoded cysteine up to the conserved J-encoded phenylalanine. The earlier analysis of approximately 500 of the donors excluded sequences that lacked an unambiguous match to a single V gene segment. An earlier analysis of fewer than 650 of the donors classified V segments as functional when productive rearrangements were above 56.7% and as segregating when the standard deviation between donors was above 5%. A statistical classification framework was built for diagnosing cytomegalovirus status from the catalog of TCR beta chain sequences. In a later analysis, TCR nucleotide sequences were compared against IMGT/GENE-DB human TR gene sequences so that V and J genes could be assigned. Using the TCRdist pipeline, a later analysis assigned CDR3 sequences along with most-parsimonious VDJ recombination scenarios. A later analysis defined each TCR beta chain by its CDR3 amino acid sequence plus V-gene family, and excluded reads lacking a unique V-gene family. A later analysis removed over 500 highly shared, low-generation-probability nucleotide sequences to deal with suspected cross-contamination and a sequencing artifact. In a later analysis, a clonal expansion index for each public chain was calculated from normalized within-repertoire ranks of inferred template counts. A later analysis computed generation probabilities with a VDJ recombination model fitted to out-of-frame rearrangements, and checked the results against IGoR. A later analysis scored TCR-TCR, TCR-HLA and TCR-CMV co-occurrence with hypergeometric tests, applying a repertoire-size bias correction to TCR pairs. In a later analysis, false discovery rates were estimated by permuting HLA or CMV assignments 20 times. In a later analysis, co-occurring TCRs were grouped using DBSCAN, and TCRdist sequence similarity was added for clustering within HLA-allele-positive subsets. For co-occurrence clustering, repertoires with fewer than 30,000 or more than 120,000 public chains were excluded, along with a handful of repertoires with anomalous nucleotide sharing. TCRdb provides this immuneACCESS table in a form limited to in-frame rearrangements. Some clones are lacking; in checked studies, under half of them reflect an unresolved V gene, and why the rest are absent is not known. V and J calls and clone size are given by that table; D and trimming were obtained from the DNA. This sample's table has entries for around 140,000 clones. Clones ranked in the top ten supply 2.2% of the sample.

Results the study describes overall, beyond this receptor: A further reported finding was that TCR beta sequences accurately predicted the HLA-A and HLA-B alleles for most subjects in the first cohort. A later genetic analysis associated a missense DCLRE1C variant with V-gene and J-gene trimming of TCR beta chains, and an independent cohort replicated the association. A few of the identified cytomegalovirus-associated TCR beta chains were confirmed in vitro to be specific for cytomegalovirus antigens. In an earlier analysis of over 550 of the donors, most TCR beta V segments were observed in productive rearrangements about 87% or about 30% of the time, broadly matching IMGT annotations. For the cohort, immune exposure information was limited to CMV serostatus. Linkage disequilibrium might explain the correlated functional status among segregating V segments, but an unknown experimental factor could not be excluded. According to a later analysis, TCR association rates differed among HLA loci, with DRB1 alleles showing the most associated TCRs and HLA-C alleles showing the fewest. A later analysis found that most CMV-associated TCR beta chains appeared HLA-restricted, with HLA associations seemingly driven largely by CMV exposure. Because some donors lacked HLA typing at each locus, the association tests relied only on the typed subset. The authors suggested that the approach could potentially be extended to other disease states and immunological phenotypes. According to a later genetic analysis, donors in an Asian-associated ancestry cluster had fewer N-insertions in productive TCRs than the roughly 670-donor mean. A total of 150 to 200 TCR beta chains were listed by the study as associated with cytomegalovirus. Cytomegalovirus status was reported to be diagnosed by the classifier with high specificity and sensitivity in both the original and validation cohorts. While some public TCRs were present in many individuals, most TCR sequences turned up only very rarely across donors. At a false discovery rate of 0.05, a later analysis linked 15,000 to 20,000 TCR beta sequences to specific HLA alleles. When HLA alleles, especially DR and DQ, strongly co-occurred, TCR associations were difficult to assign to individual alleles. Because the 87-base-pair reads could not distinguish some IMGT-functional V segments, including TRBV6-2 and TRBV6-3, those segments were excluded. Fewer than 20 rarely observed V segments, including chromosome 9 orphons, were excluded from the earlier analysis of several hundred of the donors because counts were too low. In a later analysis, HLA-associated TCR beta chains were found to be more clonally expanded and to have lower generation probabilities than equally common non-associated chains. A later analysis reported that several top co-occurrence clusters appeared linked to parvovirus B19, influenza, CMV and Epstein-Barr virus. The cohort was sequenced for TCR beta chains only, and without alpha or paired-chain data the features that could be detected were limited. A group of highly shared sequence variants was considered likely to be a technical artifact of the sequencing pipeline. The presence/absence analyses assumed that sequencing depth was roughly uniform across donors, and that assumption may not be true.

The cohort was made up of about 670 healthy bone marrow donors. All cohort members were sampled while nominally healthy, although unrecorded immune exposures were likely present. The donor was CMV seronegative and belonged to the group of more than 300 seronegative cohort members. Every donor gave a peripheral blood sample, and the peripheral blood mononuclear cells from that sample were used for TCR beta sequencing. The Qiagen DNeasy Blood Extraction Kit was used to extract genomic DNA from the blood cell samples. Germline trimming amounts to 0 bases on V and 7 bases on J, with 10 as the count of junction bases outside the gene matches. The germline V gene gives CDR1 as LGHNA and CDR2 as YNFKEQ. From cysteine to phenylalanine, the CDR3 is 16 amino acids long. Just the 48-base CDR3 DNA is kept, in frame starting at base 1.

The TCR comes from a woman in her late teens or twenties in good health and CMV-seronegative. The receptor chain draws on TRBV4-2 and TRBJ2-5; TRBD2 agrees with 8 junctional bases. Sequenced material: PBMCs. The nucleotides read TGTGCCAGCAGCCAAGAAGCGGGAGTTGCGGAAGGGACCCAGTACTTC. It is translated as CASSQEAGVAEGTQYF.